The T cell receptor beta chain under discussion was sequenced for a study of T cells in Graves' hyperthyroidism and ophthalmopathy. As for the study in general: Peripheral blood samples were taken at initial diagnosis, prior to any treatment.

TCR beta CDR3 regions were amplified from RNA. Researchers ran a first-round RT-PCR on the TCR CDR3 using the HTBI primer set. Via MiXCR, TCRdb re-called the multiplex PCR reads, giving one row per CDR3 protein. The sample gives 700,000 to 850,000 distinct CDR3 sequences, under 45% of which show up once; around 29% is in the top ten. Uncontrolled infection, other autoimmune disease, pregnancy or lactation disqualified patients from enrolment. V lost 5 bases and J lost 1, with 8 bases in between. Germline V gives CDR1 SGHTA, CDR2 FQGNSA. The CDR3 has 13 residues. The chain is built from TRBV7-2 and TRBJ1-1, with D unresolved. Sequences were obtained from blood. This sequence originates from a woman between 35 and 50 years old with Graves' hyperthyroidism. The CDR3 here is CASSQQKNTEAFF. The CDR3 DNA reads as TGTGCCAGCAGCCAACAGAAGAACACTGAAGCTTTCTTT.